The present T cell receptor beta chain was sequenced within a study of identical twins. Study-wide results and caveats: The abundant beta clonotypes from cord blood had fewer insertions, and memory repertoires had none of this. It was out-of-frame TCR alpha sharing in monozygotic twins that models underestimated. Conclusions were based on cross-sectional statistical analysis, without following the same donors.

This clonotype occurred a few times. Its antigen is currently unknown. V lost 2 bases, J lost 5 bases, and 9 bases lay in between. There are 13 residues in the CDR3. Each CDR3 protein is one row after TCRdb ran MiXCR on the 5' RACE reads. The table includes around 650,000 distinct CDR3 sequences, just over 7% detected once. A further study also used this sample, focusing on yellow fever vaccine responses in identical twins.

The rearrangement uses TRBV12-3 or TRBV12-4 and TRBJ1-1; D gene ambiguous. This clonotype was sampled from a woman aged 18-29 years in good health. What was sequenced was PBMCs. This CDR3 is CASSLQMGTEAFF. The CDR3 bases are TGTGCCAGCAGTTTACAAATGGGAACTGAAGCTTTCTTT.